Many counts were recorded for the clone carrying this TCR beta chain. Its specificity is not known. This specimen belongs to a study of neurological immune-mediated disorders. The study built sorted libraries from more than 750,000 CD4+ or CD8+ T cells. The cDNA came from 5'RACE with 10-nucleotide random UMIs. TCRdb reprocessed the 5' RACE reads with MiXCR, giving one entry per CDR3 protein. This table holds 30,000 to 50,000 distinct CDR3 sequences, 7.2% found once. Points from the study as a whole: The study found the most TCR clonal expansion in HTLV-1-associated myelopathy and the least in multiple sclerosis, below healthy controls. No CDR3 amino acid sequences were shared by expanded clones across subjects, suggesting private repertoires in all groups.

Trimming removed 4 bases from V and 4 bases from J; junction bases left unmatched: 7. This CDR3 comprises 13 residues. The germline gives CDR1 SQVTM, CDR2 ANQGSEA. The V gene is TRBV29-1, the J gene TRBJ2-7; 7 nucleotides agree with TRBD2. The clonotype comes from a man aged 50 to 59 in good health. Sequencing was performed on CD4+ T cells from blood. CDR3 sequence: CSVGALGGYEQYF. CDR3 in DNA: TGCAGCGTTGGGGCCTTGGGAGGGTACGAGCAGTACTTC.